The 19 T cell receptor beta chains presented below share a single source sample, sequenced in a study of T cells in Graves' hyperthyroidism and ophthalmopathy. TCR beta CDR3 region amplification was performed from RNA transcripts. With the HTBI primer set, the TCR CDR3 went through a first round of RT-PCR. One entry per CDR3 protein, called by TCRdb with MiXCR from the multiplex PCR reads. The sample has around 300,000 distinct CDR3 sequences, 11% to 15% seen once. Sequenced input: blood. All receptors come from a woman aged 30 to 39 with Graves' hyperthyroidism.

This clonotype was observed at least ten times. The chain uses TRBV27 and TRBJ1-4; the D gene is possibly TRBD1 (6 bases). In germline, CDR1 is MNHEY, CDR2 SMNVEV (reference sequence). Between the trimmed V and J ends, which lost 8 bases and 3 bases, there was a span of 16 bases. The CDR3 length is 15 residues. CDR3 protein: CASYDRRAANEKLFF. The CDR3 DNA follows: TGTGCCAGCTACGACAGGAGGGCGGCTAATGAAAAACTGTTTTTT.

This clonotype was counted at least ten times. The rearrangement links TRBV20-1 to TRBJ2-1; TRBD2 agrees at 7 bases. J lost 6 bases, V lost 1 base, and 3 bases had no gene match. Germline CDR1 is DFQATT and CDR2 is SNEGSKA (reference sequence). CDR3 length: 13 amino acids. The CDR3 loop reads CSARVASGNEQFF. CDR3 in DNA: TGCAGTGCTAGAGTAGCTAGCGGCAATGAGCAGTTCTTC.

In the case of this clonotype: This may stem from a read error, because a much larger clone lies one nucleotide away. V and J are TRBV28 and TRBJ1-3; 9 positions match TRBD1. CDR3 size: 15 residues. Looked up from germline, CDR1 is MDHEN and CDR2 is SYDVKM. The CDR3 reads CASSFTGGSGITIYF. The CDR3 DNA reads TGTGCCAGCAGTTTCACAGGGGGCTCTGGAATCACCATATATTTT.

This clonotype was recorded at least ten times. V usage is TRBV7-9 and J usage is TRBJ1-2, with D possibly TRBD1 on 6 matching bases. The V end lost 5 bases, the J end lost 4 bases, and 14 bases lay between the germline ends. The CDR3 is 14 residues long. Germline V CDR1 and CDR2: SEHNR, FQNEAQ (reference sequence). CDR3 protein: CASSLQGSGYGYTF. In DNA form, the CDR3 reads TGTGCCAGCAGCCTACAGGGCTCGGGCTATGGCTACACCTTC.

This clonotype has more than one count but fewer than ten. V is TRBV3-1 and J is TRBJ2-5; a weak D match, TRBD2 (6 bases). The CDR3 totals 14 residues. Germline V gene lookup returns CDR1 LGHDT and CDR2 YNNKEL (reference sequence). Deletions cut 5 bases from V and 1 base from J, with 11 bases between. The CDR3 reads CASSSGGIQETQYF. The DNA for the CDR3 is TGTGCCAGCAGCTCAGGCGGGATCCAAGAGACCCAGTACTTC.

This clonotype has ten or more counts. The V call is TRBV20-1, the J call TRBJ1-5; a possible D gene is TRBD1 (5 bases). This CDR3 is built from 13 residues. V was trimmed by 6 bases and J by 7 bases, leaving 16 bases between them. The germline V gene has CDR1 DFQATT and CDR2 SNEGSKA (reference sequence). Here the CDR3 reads CSARGVRGQPQHF. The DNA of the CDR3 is TGCAGTGCCCGAGGGGTGCGGGGGCAGCCCCAGCATTTT.

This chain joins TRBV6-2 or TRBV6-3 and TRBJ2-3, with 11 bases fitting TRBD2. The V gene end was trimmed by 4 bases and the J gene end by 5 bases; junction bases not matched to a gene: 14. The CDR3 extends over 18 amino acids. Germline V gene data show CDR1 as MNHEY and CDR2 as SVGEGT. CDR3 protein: CASSFQLAGGGARDTQYF. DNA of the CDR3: TGTGCCAGCAGTTTTCAGCTAGCGGGAGGAGGTGCCCGAGATACGCAGTATTTT.

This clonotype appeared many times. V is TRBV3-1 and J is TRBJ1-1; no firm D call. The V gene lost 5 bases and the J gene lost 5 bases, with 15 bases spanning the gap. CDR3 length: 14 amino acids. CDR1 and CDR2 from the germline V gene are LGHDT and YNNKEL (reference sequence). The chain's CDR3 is CASSRDDSRTEAFF. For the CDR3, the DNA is TGTGCCAGCAGCAGAGACGACTCGCGGACTGAAGCTTTCTTT.

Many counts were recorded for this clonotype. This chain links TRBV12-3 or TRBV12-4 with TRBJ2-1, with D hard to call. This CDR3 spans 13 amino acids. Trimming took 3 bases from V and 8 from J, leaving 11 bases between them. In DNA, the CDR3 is TGTGCCAGCAGTTTGGTTCTCACGGATGAGCAGTTCTTC. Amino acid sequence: CASSLVLTDEQFF.

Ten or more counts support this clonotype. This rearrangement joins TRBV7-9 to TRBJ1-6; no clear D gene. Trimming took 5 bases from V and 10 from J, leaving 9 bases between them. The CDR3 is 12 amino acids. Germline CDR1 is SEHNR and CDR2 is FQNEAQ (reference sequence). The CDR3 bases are TGTGCCAGCAGCCATAGCGCATCACCCCTCCACTTT. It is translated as CASSHSASPLHF. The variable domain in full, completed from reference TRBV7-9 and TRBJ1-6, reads DTGVSQNPRHKITKRGQNVTFRCDPISEHNRLYWYRQTLGQGPEFLTYFQNEAQLEKSRLLSDRFSAERPKGSFSTLEIQRTEQGDSAMYLCASSHSASPLHFGNGTRLTVT.

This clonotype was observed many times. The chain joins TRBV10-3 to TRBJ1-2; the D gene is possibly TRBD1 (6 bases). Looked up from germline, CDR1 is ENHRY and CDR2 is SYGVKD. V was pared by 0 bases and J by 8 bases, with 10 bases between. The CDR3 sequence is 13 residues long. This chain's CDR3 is CAISESGGGGYTF. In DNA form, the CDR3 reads TGTGCCATCAGTGAGTCCGGGGGCGGAGGCTACACCTTC.

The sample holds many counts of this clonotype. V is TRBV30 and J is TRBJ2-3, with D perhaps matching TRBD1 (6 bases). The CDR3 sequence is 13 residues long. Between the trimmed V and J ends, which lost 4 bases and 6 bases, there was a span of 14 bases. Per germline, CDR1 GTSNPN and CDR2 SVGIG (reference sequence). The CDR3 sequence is CAWNLRGWDTQYF. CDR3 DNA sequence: TGTGCCTGGAACCTGAGGGGGTGGGATACGCAGTATTTT.

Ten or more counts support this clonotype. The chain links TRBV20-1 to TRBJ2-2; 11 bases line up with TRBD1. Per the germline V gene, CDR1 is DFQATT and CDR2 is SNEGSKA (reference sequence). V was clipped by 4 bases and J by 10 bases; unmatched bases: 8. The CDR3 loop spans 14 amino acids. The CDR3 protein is CSATARTGGKELFF. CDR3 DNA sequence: TGCAGTGCTACCGCGAGGACAGGGGGCAAGGAGCTGTTTTTT.

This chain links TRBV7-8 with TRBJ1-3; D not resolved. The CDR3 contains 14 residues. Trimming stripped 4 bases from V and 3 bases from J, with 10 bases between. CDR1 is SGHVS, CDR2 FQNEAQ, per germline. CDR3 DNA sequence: TGTGCCAGCAGCTCGTGGCCTGATGGAAACACCATATATTTT. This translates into CASSSWPDGNTIYF.

The CDR3 coding sequence is TGTGCCAGCAGCCAAGATCGGCTAGGGACGCAGTATTTT. Its protein is CASSQDRLGTQYF. This chain links TRBV7-8 with TRBJ2-3; no definite D call. The CDR3 spans 13 residues. CDR1 is SGHVS and CDR2 is FQNEAQ in the germline V gene. With 5 bases removed from V and 9 bases from J, the gap between germline ends came to 15 bases.

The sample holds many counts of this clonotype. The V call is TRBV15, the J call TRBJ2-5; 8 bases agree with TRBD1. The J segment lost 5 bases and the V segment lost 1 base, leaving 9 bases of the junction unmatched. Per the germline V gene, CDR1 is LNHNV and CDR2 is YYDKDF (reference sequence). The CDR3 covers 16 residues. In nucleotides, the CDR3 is TGTGCCACCAGCAGAGGGGAGCAGGGGGCGCAGGAGACCCAGTACTTC. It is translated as CATSRGEQGAQETQYF.

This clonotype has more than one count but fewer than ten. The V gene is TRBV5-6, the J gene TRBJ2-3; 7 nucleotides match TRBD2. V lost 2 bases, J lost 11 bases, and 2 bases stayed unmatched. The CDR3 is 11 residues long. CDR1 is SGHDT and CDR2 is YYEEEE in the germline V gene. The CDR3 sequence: CASSFGGRQYF. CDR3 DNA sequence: TGTGCCAGCAGCTTCGGCGGGAGGCAGTATTTT.

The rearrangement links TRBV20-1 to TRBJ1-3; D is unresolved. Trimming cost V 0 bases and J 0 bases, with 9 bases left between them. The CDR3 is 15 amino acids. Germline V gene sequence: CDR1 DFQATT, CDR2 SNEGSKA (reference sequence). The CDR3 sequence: CSARDRRLSGNTIYF. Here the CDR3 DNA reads TGCAGTGCTAGAGATCGGCGGCTCTCTGGAAACACCATATATTTT.

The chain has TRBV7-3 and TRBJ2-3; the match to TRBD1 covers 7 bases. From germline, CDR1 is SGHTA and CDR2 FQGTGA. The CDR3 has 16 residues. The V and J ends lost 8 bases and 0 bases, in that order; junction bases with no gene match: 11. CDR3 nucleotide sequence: TGTGCCAGCCCCAGGGGGATCAGAAACAGCACAGATACGCAGTATTTT. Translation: CASPRGIRNSTDTQYF.